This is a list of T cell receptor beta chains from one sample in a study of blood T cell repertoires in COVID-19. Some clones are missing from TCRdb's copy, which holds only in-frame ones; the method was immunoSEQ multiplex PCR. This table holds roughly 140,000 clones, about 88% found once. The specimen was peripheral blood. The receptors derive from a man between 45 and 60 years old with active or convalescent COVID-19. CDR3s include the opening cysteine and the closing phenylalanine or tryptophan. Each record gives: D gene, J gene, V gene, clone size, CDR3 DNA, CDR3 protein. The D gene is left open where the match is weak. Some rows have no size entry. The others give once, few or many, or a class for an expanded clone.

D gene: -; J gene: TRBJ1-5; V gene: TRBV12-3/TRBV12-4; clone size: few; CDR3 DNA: TGTGCCACCGGAGTCGCTGAGCCCCAGCATTTT; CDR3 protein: CATGVAEPQHF
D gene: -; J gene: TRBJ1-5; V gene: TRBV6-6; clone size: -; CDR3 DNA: TGTGCCAGCAGTTACTCCCGGGGGGATCAGCCCCAGCATTTT; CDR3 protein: CASSYSRGDQPQHF
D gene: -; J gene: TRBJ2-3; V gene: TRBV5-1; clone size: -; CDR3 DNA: TGCGCCAGCAGCTCCGGGTGGCGACAGAGCACAGATACGCAGTATTTT; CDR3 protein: CASSSGWRQSTDTQYF
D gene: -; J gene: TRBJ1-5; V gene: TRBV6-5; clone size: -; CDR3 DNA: TGTGCCAGCAGTTACTCACAGAGTAGCAATCAGCCCCAGCATTTT; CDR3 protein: CASSYSQSSNQPQHF
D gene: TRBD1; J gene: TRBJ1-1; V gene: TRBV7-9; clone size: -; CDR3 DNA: TGTGCCAGCAGCTTGGGACAGACGAACACTGAAGCTTTCTTT; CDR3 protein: CASSLGQTNTEAFF
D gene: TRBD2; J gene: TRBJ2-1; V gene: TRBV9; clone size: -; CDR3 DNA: TGTGCCAGCAGCTTGAGCGGGAGTTCCTACAATGAGCAGTTCTTC; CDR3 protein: CASSLSGSSYNEQFF
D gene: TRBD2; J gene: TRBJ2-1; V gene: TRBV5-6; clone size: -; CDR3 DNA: TGTGCCAGCAGTGGACCACTAGCGAGGGACAATGAGCAGTTCTTC; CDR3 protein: CASSGPLARDNEQFF
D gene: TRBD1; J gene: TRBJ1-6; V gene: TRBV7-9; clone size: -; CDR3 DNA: TGTGCCAGCGGAATGGGGGACAGGGGTAATTCACCCCTCCACTTT; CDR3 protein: CASGMGDRGNSPLHF
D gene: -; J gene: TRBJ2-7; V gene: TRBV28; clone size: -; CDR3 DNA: TGTGCCAGCAGGACCGGCCAAGTCGGGTACGAGCAGTACTTC; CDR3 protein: CASRTGQVGYEQYF
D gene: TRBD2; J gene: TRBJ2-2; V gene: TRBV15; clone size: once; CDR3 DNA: TGTGCCACCAGCAGAGGTGGCGGGGGGGCCGGCGGGGAGCTGTTTTTT; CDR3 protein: CATSRGGGGAGGELFF
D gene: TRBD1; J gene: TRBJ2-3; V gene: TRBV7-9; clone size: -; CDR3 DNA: TGTGCCAGCAGCTTAGTGACAGGGACGCAGTATTTT; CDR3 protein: CASSLVTGTQYF
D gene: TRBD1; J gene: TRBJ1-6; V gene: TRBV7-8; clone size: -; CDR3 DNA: TGTGCCAGCAGCTTTCGGGACAGTCAGAATTCACCCCTCCACTTT; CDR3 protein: CASSFRDSQNSPLHF
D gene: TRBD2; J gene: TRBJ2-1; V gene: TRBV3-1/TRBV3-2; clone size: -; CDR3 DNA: TGTGCCAGCAGCCAGGTAGCGGGAGCCCCCCGGGAGCAGTTCTTC; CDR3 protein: CASSQVAGAPREQFF
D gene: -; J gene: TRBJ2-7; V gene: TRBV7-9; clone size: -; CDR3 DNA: TGTGCCAGCAGCTTGGGCCAGAGCTCCTACGAGCAGTACTTC; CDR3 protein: CASSLGQSSYEQYF
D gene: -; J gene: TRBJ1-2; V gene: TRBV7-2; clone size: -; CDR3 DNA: TGTGCCAGCAGCTTAGCAGGGGGTAACTATGGCTACACCTTC; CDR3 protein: CASSLAGGNYGYTF
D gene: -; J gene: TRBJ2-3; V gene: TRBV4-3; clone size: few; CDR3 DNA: TGCGCCAGCAGCCAAGGTTTCACAGTTTACACAGATACGCAGTATTTT; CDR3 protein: CASSQGFTVYTDTQYF
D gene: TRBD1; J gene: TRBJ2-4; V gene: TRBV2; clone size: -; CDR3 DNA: TGTGCCAGCAGCGAGACAGGGCCAAACATTCAGTACTTC; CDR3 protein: CASSETGPNIQYF
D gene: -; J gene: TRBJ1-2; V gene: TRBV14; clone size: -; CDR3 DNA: TGTGCCAGCAGCCCCAGAGGAGGGACCCCCTATGGCTACACCTTC; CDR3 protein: CASSPRGGTPYGYTF
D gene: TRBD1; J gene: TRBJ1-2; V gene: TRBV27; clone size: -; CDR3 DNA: TGTGCCACCTTACGGACAGGGGGAGGCTACACCTTC; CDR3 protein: CATLRTGGGYTF
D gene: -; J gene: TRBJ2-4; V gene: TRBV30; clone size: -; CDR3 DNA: TGTGCCTGGAGTCTAGGCCCCAACAACATTCAGTACTTC; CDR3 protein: CAWSLGPNNIQYF
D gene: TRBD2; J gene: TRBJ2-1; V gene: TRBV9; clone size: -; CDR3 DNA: TGTGCCAGCAGCGTAGGGCCCCCCCTGGGACTAGCGGGAGACAATGAGCAGTTCTTC; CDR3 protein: CASSVGPPLGLAGDNEQFF
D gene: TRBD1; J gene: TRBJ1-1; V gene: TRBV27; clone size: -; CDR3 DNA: TGTGCCAGCAACTTCCGGGACAGGGCCGCTGAAGCTTTCTTT; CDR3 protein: CASNFRDRAAEAFF
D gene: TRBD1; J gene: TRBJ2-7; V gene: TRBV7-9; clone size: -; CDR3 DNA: TGTGCCAGCAGCACCACACCGCCCCAGACAGGGTCTGGGCGTAGAACCTACGAGCAGTACTTC; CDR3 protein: CASSTTPPQTGSGRRTYEQYF
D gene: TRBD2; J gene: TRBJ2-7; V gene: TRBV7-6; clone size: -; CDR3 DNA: TGTGCCAGCAGCCCGCCGGGACTACCTTCCTACGAGCAGTACTTC; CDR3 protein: CASSPPGLPSYEQYF
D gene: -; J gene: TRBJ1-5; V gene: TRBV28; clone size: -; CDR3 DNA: TGTGCCAGCACCTTGGGAGGGGAGGACAATCAGCCCCAGCATTTT; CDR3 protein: CASTLGGEDNQPQHF
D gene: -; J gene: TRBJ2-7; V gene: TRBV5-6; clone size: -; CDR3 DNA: TGTGCCAGCAGCTTCCTGGGGGCAAGAAACGAGCAGTACTTC; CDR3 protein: CASSFLGARNEQYF
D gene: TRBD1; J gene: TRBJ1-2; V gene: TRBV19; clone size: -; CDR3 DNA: TGTGCCAGTAGATCCCCGGACAGGGTCCCGGGAGGCTACACCTTC; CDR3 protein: CASRSPDRVPGGYTF
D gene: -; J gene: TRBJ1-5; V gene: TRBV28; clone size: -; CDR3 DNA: TGTGCCAGCAGCTACCGGGGGGTGGGCAATCAGCCCCAGCATTTT; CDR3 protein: CASSYRGVGNQPQHF
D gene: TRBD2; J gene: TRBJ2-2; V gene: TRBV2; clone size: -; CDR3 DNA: TGTGCCAGCAGCAGAAGGACTAGCGGGAGTGGGGAGCTGTTTTTT; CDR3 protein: CASSRRTSGSGELFF
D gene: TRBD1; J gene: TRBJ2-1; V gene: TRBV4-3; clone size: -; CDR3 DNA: TGCGCCAGCAGCCAAGAGGGACAGGGTAGCAATGAGCAGTTCTTC; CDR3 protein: CASSQEGQGSNEQFF
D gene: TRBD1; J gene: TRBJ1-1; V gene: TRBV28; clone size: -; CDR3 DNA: TGTGCCAGCAGTTTATACAGGGGTGTTACTGAAGCTTTCTTT; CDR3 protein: CASSLYRGVTEAFF
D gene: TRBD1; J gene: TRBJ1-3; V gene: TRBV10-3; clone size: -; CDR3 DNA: TGTGCCATCAGTGGTGGGACAGGGAAAGGTGGAAACACCATATATTTT; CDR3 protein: CAISGGTGKGGNTIYF
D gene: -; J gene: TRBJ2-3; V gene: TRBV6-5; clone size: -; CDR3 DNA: TGTGCCAGCAGTTACTCGAGATGGAGCACAGATACGCAGTATTTT; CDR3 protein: CASSYSRWSTDTQYF
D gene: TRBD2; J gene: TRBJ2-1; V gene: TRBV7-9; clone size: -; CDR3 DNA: TGTGCCAGCAGCCCGCGGACTAGCGGCAAGGAGCAGTTCTTC; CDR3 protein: CASSPRTSGKEQFF
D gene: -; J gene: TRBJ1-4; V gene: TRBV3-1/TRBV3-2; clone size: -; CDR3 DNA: TGTGCCAGCAGCCAGAACAGGGAACTGTTTTTT; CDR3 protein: CASSQNRELFF
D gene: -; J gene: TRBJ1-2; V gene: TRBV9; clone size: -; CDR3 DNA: TGTGCCAGCAGCGCCCCGAGAAATCGAGGTGGCTACACCTTC; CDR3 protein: CASSAPRNRGGYTF
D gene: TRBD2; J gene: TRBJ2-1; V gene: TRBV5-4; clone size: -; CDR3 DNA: TGTGCCAGCAGCTTGGGCGGGAGTCACCCCTACAATGAGCAGTTCTTC; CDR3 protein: CASSLGGSHPYNEQFF
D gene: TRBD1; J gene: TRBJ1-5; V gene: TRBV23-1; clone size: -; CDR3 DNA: TGCGCCAGCCCGGGACAGGGTTCGAATCAGCCCCAGCATTTT; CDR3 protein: CASPGQGSNQPQHF
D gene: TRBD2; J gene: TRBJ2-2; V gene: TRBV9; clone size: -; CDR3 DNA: TGTGCCAGCAGCGCACTAGCGGGGGTTAACACCGGGGAGCTGTTTTTT; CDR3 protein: CASSALAGVNTGELFF
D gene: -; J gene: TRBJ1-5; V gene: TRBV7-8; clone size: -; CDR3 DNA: TGTGCCAGCAGCCACCGGACGGACCAGGGGCCCCAGCATTTT; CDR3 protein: CASSHRTDQGPQHF
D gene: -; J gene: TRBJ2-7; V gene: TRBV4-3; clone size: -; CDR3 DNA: TGCGCCAGCAGCCAAGATTTCCCGGGGTCCTACGAGCAGTACTTC; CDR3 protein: CASSQDFPGSYEQYF
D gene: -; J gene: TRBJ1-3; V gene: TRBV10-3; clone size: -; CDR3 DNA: TGTGCCATCAGTGAACACCCGGGAAACACCATATATTTT; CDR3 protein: CAISEHPGNTIYF
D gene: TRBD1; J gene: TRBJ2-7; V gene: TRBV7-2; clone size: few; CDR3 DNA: TGTGCCAGCAGCTGGCGACCGGGACAGGGGGACGAGCAGTACTTC; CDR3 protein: CASSWRPGQGDEQYF
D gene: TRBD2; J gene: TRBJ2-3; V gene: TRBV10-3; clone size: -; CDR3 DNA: TGTGCCATCAGAGGGTCGCCTAGCGGGAATACCGATACGCAGTATTTT; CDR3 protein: CAIRGSPSGNTDTQYF
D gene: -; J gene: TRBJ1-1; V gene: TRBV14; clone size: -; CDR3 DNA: TGTGCCAGCAGCACGAACAGGCTGAACACTGAAGCTTTCTTT; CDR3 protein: CASSTNRLNTEAFF
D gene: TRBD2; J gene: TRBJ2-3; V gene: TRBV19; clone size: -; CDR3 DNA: TGTGCCAGTATTGATGGAGCGGGAGGGTCAGATACGCAGTATTTT; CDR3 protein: CASIDGAGGSDTQYF
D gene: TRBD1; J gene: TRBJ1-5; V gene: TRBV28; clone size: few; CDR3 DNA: TGTGCCAGCAGTGAGGACAGGGTTAGCAATCAGCCCCAGCATTTT; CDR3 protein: CASSEDRVSNQPQHF
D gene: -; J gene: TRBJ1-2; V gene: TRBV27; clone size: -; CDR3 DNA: TGTGCCAGCAGTTTAGCTAGCTTTTATGGCTACACCTTC; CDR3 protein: CASSLASFYGYTF
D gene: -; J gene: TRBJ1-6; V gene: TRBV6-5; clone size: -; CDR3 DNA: TGTGCCAGCATCGGAGGTGGAGGAAATTCACCCCTCCACTTT; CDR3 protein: CASIGGGGNSPLHF
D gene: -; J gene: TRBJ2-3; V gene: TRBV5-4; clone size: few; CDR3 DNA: TGTGCCAGCAGCTTGGAACCGGGAATCTCACCAGATACGCAGTATTTT; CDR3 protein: CASSLEPGISPDTQYF